One T cell receptor beta chain is described in this entry. Antigen: not known. The entry originates in a study of T cells in Graves' hyperthyroidism and ophthalmopathy. Overall study findings and caveats: In simple terms, a model built on 13 V-J features told ophthalmopathy apart from stable hyperthyroidism.

Amplification of TCR beta CDR3 regions was performed using RNA transcripts as template. First-round RT-PCR with HTBI primers amplified the TCR CDR3 region. TCRdb reprocessed the multiplex PCR reads with MiXCR, giving one entry per CDR3 protein. The data contain about 250,000 distinct CDR3 sequences, more than 20% of them singletons. CDR1 is MDHEN and CDR2 is SYDVKM in the germline V gene. The junction had 9 bases not matched to a gene; V was cut back by 5 bases and J by 0 bases. The CDR3 has 16 residues. Material for sequencing was blood. The TCR comes from a woman in her forties with Graves' ophthalmopathy. V is TRBV28 and J is TRBJ2-5; TRBD1 agrees at 7 bases. The CDR3 DNA sequence: TGTGCCAGCAGTCAGGGGGTCGGGGAACACCAAGAGACCCAGTACTTC. This translates into CASSQGVGEHQETQYF.